Following are 9 T cell receptor beta chains from one sample sequenced in a study of T-cell reconstitution after alpha-beta-depleted transplantation in children. A library of TCRbeta sequences, prepared with unique molecular identifiers, was generated. TCRdb ran MiXCR on the PCR reads and lists one entry per CDR3 protein. The sample shows 200,000 to 250,000 distinct CDR3 sequences, 7% to 9% of them seen only once. Sequences were derived from PBMCs, mostly from graft donor cells, sampled 360 days after TCRalphabeta/CD19-depleted stem cell transplant. The receptors come from a male patient between 2 and 10 years old who had a stem cell transplant for acute myeloid leukemia, so the T cells may come from the graft donor.

This clonotype was picked up many times. The chain recombines TRBV29-1 with TRBJ2-7; 8 bases fit TRBD1. J lost 2 bases, V lost 5 bases, and 2 bases had no gene match. This CDR3 region has 12 residues. Germline V CDR1 and CDR2: SQVTM, ANQGSEA. This CDR3 reads CSVRTGTYEQYF. The CDR3 coding sequence is TGCAGCGTTAGGACAGGGACCTACGAGCAGTACTTC.

This clonotype was found a few times. V and J are TRBV7-9 and TRBJ1-5; possible D gene TRBD1, 6 bases. The germline gives CDR1 SEHNR, CDR2 FQNEAQ (reference sequence). The CDR3 runs 15 residues. V was clipped by 5 bases and J by 0 bases, with 11 bases between them. The CDR3 loop reads CASSMGQISNQPQHF. The CDR3 region has the DNA TGTGCCAGCAGCATGGGACAAATTAGCAATCAGCCCCAGCATTTT.

This clonotype was seen a handful of times. This sequence joins TRBV30 and TRBJ2-5; D is perhaps TRBD2 (5 bases). The length of the CDR3 is 11 residues. Germline CDR1 reads GTSNPN; CDR2 reads SVGIG (reference sequence). V dropped 4 bases and J dropped 2 bases, with 5 bases sitting between them. For the CDR3, the DNA is TGTGCCTGGAAGCGGCAAGAGACCCAGTACTTC. Its protein is CAWKRQETQYF.

This clonotype was recorded at least ten times. This chain joins TRBV29-1 and TRBJ2-7; 9 positions agree with TRBD2. The V segment lost 6 bases and the J segment 0 bases; nucleotides outside the gene matches: 9. The germline V gene has CDR1 SQVTM and CDR2 ANQGSEA. The CDR3 sequence is 15 residues long. The CDR3 loop is CSVSGASGASYEQYF. The CDR3 DNA reads as TGCAGCGTCTCAGGGGCTAGCGGGGCCTCCTACGAGCAGTACTTC.

The chain joins TRBV12-3 or TRBV12-4 to TRBJ2-5, with 10 bases that match TRBD2. There are 17 residues in the CDR3. The V and J ends lost 7 bases and 4 bases, in that order; junction bases with no gene match: 15. As DNA, the CDR3 is TGTGCCAGCAATCCCTTCGGCCTAGCGGGAGCAGGAGAGACCCAGTACTTC. It encodes CASNPFGLAGAGETQYF.

The rearrangement joins TRBV7-8 to TRBJ2-7; TRBD1 might be the D (6 bases). Trimming cost V 6 bases and J 6 bases, with 12 bases left between them. The CDR3 has 12 amino acids. Germline values: CDR1 SGHVS, CDR2 FQNEAQ. The CDR3 reads CASSSHRAEQYF. Here the CDR3 DNA reads TGTGCCAGCAGTTCCCACAGGGCCGAGCAGTACTTC.

In this sample, this clonotype turned up many times. The chain couples TRBV20-1 to TRBJ2-1, with 8 bases fitting TRBD1. The CDR3 has 13 residues. The germline V gene has CDR1 DFQATT and CDR2 SNEGSKA (reference sequence). The V and J ends lost 5 bases and 5 bases, in that order; junction bases with no gene match: 5. The CDR3 nucleotides read TGCAGTGCTGCCGGGACAGGAGACAATGAGCAGTTCTTC. It specifies CSAAGTGDNEQFF.

This clonotype was detected a few times. This chain connects TRBV12-3 or TRBV12-4 to TRBJ1-2; 10 bases map to TRBD1. This CDR3 has 13 amino acids. Germline trimming cut 5 bases from V and 7 bases from J; bases unmatched to any gene: 4. The CDR3 protein is CASSPDRGVGYTF. DNA of the CDR3: TGTGCCAGCAGTCCGGACAGGGGGGTTGGCTACACCTTC.

This sequence joins TRBV5-1 and TRBJ2-7; 8 positions match TRBD2. From germline, CDR1 is SGHRS and CDR2 YFSETQ. The J segment lost 5 bases and the V segment lost 4 bases, leaving 5 bases of the junction unmatched. This CDR3 contains 13 residues. CDR3 nucleotides: TGCGCCAGCAGCCCGGGACTAGGGAACGAGCAGTACGTC. Translated: CASSPGLGNEQYV.